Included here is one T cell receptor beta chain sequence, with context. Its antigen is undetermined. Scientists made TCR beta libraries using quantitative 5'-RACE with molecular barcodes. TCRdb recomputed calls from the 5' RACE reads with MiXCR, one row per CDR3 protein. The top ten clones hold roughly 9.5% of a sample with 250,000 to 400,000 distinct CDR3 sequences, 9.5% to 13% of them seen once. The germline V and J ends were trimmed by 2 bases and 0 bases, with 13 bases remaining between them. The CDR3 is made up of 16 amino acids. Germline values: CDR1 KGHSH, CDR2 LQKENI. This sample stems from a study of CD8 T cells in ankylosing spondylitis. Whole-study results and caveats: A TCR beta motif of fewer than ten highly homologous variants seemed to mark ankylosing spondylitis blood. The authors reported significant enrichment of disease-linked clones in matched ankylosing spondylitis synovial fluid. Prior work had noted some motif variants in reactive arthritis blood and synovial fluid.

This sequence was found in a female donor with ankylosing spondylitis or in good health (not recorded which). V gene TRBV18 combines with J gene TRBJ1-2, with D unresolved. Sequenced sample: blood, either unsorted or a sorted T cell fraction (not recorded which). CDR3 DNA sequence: TGTGCCAGCTCACCATCCGGGCCCAGGACTAACTATGGCTACACCTTC. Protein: CASSPSGPRTNYGYTF.